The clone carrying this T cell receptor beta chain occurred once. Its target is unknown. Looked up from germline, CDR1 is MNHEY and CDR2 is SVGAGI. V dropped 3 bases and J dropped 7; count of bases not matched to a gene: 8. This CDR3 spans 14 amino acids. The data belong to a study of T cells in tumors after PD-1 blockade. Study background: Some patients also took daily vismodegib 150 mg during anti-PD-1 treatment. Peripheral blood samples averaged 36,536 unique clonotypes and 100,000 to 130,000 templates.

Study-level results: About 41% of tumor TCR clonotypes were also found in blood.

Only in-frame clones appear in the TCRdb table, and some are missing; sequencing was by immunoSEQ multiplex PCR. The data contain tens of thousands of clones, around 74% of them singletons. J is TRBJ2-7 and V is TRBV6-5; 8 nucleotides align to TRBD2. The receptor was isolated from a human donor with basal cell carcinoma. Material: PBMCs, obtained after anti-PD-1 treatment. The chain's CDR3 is CASSYAGGVEEQYF. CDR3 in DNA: TGTGCCAGCAGTTATGCCGGGGGGGTCGAAGAGCAGTACTTC.